This section outlines one TCR beta chain sequence together with its context. CDR1 is SGHTA and CDR2 is FQGNSA in the germline V gene. The V end lost 5 bases, the J end lost 4 bases, and 13 bases lay between the germline ends. The length of the CDR3 is 14 residues. This entry comes from a study of shared clonotypes between healthy human individuals. Original processing methods: Filtering differed because ImmunoSEQ produced junction-only sequences that carried no quality scores. The assay was immunoSEQ multiplex PCR, and TCRdb's table has in-frame clones only and misses some. The V and J calls and the clone size are those of that table, but D and trimming were determined from the DNA. The table shows some 680,000 clones, with roughly 72% occurring only once. The healthy adult donors were HIV-negative and reported no recent acute infections or vaccinations. Naive CD45RA+ and memory CD45RA-negative subsets were split from CD4+ cells.

The TCR comes from a woman younger than 45 in good health. Material for sequencing was memory CD4+ T cells sorted from blood. Subset given: CD45RA-negative fraction. This sequence joins TRBV7-2 and TRBJ2-3; a possible D gene is TRBD2 (5 bases). DNA of the CDR3: TGTGCCAGCAGCGACTGGAACGGGGCAGATACGCAGTATTTT. Amino acid sequence: CASSDWNGADTQYF.